Here is one TCR beta chain with its context. This entry belongs to a study of PD-L1 blockade in urothelial cancer. The CDR3 is made up of 13 amino acids. Per the germline V gene, CDR1 is SGHTA and CDR2 is FQGNSA. Trimming stripped 7 bases from V and 2 bases from J, with 10 bases between. Method: immunoSEQ multiplex PCR; TCRdb's copy keeps in-frame clones and lacks some. Of approximately 38,000 clones in the sample, roughly 90% were seen once. The sequences come from PBMCs, collected around atezolizumab (anti-PD-L1) treatment. The sequence came from a man between 60 and 75 years old with urothelial cancer. The chain has TRBV7-2 and TRBJ2-3, with D possibly matching TRBD2 (5 bases). DNA for the CDR3: TGTGCCAGCATCTCCGGGAACACAGATACGCAGTATTTT. Protein sequence: CASISGNTDTQYF.